These 24 T cell receptor beta chains originate from one sample sequenced in a study of T cell changes during pregnancy in multiple sclerosis. Data came from immunoSEQ multiplex PCR; TCRdb stores just in-frame clones and leaves some out. The sample comprises roughly 51,000 clones, approximately 94% of which are singletons, and 5.5% rests with the top ten. The sequencing used CD8+ T cells from peripheral blood mononuclear cells, collected before pregnancy. Receptors were obtained from a female donor with multiple sclerosis, enrolled in a pregnancy study.

J is TRBJ2-3 and V is TRBV7-9; 12 bases match TRBD2. The CDR3 is 16 amino acids. Germline assignment: CDR1 SEHNR and CDR2 FQNEAQ (reference sequence). V dropped 4 bases and J dropped 3; count of bases not matched to a gene: 5. The CDR3 sequence is CASSSGLAGFTDTQYF. DNA for the CDR3: TGTGCCAGCAGCTCGGGACTAGCGGGTTTTACAGATACGCAGTATTTT.

The chain employs TRBV7-3 and TRBJ2-1; D remains ambiguous. The V end lost 2 bases, the J end lost 2 bases, and 7 bases lay between the germline ends. The CDR3 sequence is 14 residues long. Per germline, CDR1 SGHTA and CDR2 FQGTGA. Written as DNA, the CDR3 is TGTGCCAGCAGCTTAGAACCAGCCTACAATGAGCAGTTCTTC. Translated, it gives CASSLEPAYNEQFF.

The chain recombines TRBV7-9 with TRBJ1-2; D possibly corresponds to TRBD1 (6 bases). CDR1 is SEHNR, CDR2 FQNEAQ, per germline (reference sequence). The CDR3 totals 16 residues. The V and J ends lost 4 bases and 2 bases respectively, with 17 bases between them. The CDR3 DNA reads TGTGCCAGCAGCTCCTACCCTTTGACAGGAAACTATGGCTACACCTTC. Protein sequence: CASSSYPLTGNYGYTF. Filled out from reference TRBV7-9 and TRBJ1-2, the complete variable domain reads DTGVSQNPRHKITKRGQNVTFRCDPISEHNRLYWYRQTLGQGPEFLTYFQNEAQLEKSRLLSDRFSAERPKGSFSTLEIQRTEQGDSAMYLCASSSYPLTGNYGYTFGSGTRLTVV.

This chain connects TRBV9 to TRBJ2-1; TRBD2 matches 12 bases. Germline CDR1 SGDLS, CDR2 YYNGEE. The CDR3 is made up of 16 amino acids. With V trimmed by 4 bases and J by 4 bases, 6 bases remained unmatched. CDR3 coding DNA: TGTGCCAGCAGCCCGCGGACTAGCGGGACTTACAATGAGCAGTTCTTC. Its translation is CASSPRTSGTYNEQFF.

The CDR3 DNA reads as TGTGCCAGTTCCCAGGGCACAGATACGCAGTATTTT. Amino acid sequence: CASSQGTDTQYF. V is TRBV7-9 and J is TRBJ2-3; D call uncertain. V lost 9 bases and J 1 base, leaving 8 bases between the germline ends. The CDR3 loop spans 12 amino acids. Germline V CDR1 and CDR2: SEHNR, FQNEAQ (reference sequence).

In nucleotides, the CDR3 is TGCGCCAGCAGCCAAGCCCGCTCCTACGAGCAGTACTTC. Its protein product is CASSQARSYEQYF. The chain recombines TRBV4-3 with TRBJ2-7; D not certain. Trimming removed 1 base at V and 0 bases at J, with 4 bases between. The CDR3 contains 13 residues. Germline CDR1 reads LGHNA; CDR2 reads YSLEER.

This clone has only a few counts. The chain couples TRBV4-2 to TRBJ2-6; D gene uncertain. CDR1 and CDR2 from the germline V gene are LGHNA and YNFKEQ. V lost 0 bases, J lost 0 bases, and 6 bases lay in between. This CDR3 has 16 amino acids. CDR3 residues: CASSQESGSGANVLTF. The CDR3 bases are TGTGCCAGCAGCCAAGAGTCAGGCTCTGGGGCCAACGTCCTGACTTTC.

The chain recombines TRBV7-9 with TRBJ2-7; TRBD2 agrees at 7 bases. Per germline, CDR1 SEHNR and CDR2 FQNEAQ (reference sequence). The V gene end was trimmed by 3 bases and the J gene end by 2 bases; junction bases not matched to a gene: 4. This CDR3 contains 14 residues. CDR3 in amino acids: CASSFWGGTYEQYF. The CDR3, as DNA: TGTGCCAGCAGCTTTTGGGGGGGGACCTACGAGCAGTACTTC.

The chain links TRBV27 to TRBJ2-1; D possibly corresponds to TRBD2 (6 bases). In germline, CDR1 is MNHEY, CDR2 SMNVEV (reference sequence). The CDR3 consists of 13 residues. V lost 8 bases and J lost 7, with 15 bases in between. CDR3 sequence reads: CASASGGGNEQFF. DNA for the CDR3: TGTGCCAGCGCCAGCGGAGGAGGGAATGAGCAGTTCTTC.

The rearrangement links TRBV5-1 to TRBJ1-4, with D tentatively TRBD1 (5 bases). Germline V lookup: CDR1 SGHRS, CDR2 YFSETQ. The CDR3 is 17 residues long. V was shortened by 5 bases and J by 6 bases, with 23 bases between the two germline ends. The CDR3 is CASRPSNGGAEDEKLFF. CDR3 DNA: TGCGCCAGCAGGCCCTCCAACGGGGGTGCCGAGGATGAAAAACTGTTTTTT. Full variable domain (rest looked up from reference TRBV5-1 and TRBJ1-4): KAGVTQTPRYLIKTRGQQVTLSCSPISGHRSVSWYQQTPGQGLQFLFEYFSETQRNKGNFPGRFSGRQFSNSRSEMNVSTLELGDSALYLCASRPSNGGAEDEKLFFGSGTQLSVL.

This clone occurred once. The chain is built from TRBV27 and TRBJ2-1; 8 nucleotides agree with TRBD2. The CDR3 loop spans 15 amino acids. V lost 6 bases, J lost 3 bases, and 7 bases stayed unmatched. Germline CDR1 MNHEY, CDR2 SMNVEV (reference sequence). CDR3 amino acids: CASRESGSLYNEQFF. CDR3 DNA: TGTGCCAGCAGGGAAAGCGGGAGTCTCTACAATGAGCAGTTCTTC.

This chain connects TRBV29-1 to TRBJ1-2; 8 nucleotides agree with TRBD1. V lost 7 bases to trimming and J lost 6 bases; unmatched junction nucleotides: 7. The CDR3 loop spans 12 amino acids. Germline CDR1 reads SQVTM; CDR2 reads ANQGSEA. CDR3 DNA: TGCAGCGAAAGGACAGGGTTGGATGGCTACACCTTC. As protein: CSERTGLDGYTF.

J is TRBJ2-1 and V is TRBV4-1, with 16 bases aligning to TRBD2. The ends lost 2 bases at V and 8 bases at J; junction bases unmatched: 6. The CDR3 is made up of 17 amino acids. Germline V lookup: CDR1 MGHRA, CDR2 YSYEKL. The CDR3 nucleotides read TGCGCCAGCAGCCAACCGGGACTAGCGGGAGGGTCCCATGAGCAGTTCTTC. Translation gives CASSQPGLAGGSHEQFF.

V gene TRBV29-1 combines with J gene TRBJ2-7; possibly TRBD2 for D (5 bases). With 4 bases removed from V and 1 base from J, the gap between germline ends came to 14 bases. CDR1 is SQVTM, CDR2 ANQGSEA, per germline. This CDR3 is built from 14 residues. This CDR3 reads CSVVTGKRSYEQYF. The CDR3 nucleotides are TGCAGCGTTGTAACGGGGAAGAGGTCCTACGAGCAGTACTTC.

The chain links TRBV4-1 to TRBJ1-1; tentative D call: TRBD1 (6 bases). CDR3 length: 13 amino acids. V shed 5 bases and J shed 7 bases, with 14 bases lying between them. Germline V gene lookup returns CDR1 MGHRA and CDR2 YSYEKL. In DNA, the CDR3 is TGCGCCAGCAGCGCCGGGACACCGCTTGAAGCTTTCTTT. This codes for CASSAGTPLEAFF.

This chain uses TRBV19 with TRBJ2-5; perhaps TRBD1 as D (6 bases). Deletions cut 5 bases from V and 1 base from J, with 17 bases between. The germline gives CDR1 LNHDA, CDR2 SQIVND (reference sequence). The CDR3 is made up of 16 amino acids. The CDR3 DNA is TGTGCCAGTAGTCCTGGGACATCAACCCTCCAAGAGACCCAGTACTTC. The encoded protein is CASSPGTSTLQETQYF.

The genes are TRBV2 and TRBJ2-7; maybe TRBD1 (6 bases). Per the germline V gene, CDR1 is SNHLY and CDR2 is FYNNEI. The CDR3 length is 12 residues. V was cut by 6 bases and J by 3 bases, with 9 bases left in between. In nucleotides, the CDR3 is TGTGCCAGCAGGGACAGTCTCTACGAGCAGTACTTC. Translation: CASRDSLYEQYF.

The gene calls are TRBV7-3 and TRBJ1-1; no reliable D call. The germline V gene encodes CDR1 SGHTA and CDR2 FQGTGA. The CDR3 covers 13 residues. The V gene lost 3 bases and the J gene lost 4 bases, with 9 bases spanning the gap. The CDR3 DNA reads TGTGCCAGCAGCTTTGGCACGGGCACTGAAGCTTTCTTT. Translating it yields CASSFGTGTEAFF.

The chain carries TRBV7-9 and TRBJ1-1; D not resolved. V lost 2 bases to trimming and J lost 3 bases, with 13 bases between them. CDR1 is SEHNR and CDR2 is FQNEAQ in the germline V gene (reference sequence). The CDR3 consists of 15 residues. The DNA of the CDR3 is TGTGCCAGCAGCTTAAGAGGGTTTAAGGACACTGAAGCTTTCTTT. Translated: CASSLRGFKDTEAFF.

The chain uses TRBV13 and TRBJ1-1; 7 nucleotides line up with TRBD1. The V gene's germline CDR1 is PRHDT and CDR2 FYEKMQ (reference sequence). V lost 1 base and J lost 1; bases outside the gene matches: 6. This CDR3 region has 16 residues. The CDR3 loop is CASSLVRAGGNTEAFF. The CDR3 DNA follows: TGTGCCAGCAGCTTAGTTCGGGCAGGGGGGAACACTGAAGCTTTCTTT. The entire variable domain, with the rest obtained from reference TRBV13 and TRBJ1-1, is as follows: AAGVIQSPRHLIKEKRETATLKCYPIPRHDTVYWYQQGPGQDPQFLISFYEKMQSDKGSIPDRFSAQQFSDYHSELNMSSLELGDSALYFCASSLVRAGGNTEAFFGQGTRLTVV.

This clone has just one count. The chain couples TRBV9 to TRBJ2-5, with 13 bases lining up with TRBD2. The CDR3 runs to 20 residues. Germline V gene data show CDR1 as SGDLS and CDR2 as YYNGEE. V shed 3 bases and J 4 bases; nucleotides not matched to a gene: 18. The chain's CDR3 is CASSETPGLAGEGRIETQYF. The CDR3 nucleotides are TGTGCCAGCAGCGAAACTCCCGGACTAGCGGGAGAGGGTCGGATAGAGACCCAGTACTTC.

This sequence joins TRBV7-9 and TRBJ2-1; possible D gene TRBD1, 6 bases. Germline CDR1 reads SEHNR; CDR2 reads FQNEAQ (reference sequence). The CDR3 runs 11 residues. The CDR3 loop reads CACRDTKEQFF. CDR3 coding DNA: TGTGCTTGTCGGGACACTAAAGAGCAGTTCTTC.

The chain joins TRBV2 to TRBJ1-2; unclear D gene. The CDR3 is 12 residues long. V shed 11 bases and J shed 0 bases, with 10 bases lying between them. Germline V CDR1 and CDR2: SNHLY, FYNNEI. The CDR3 coding sequence is TGTGCCCGAGAGGGATCTAACTATGGCTACACCTTC. This sequence encodes CAREGSNYGYTF.

The V and J genes are TRBV29-1 and TRBJ2-1; a weak D match, TRBD1 (6 bases). The CDR3 runs to 15 residues. Germline V lookup: CDR1 SQVTM, CDR2 ANQGSEA. Trimming took 0 bases from V and 7 from J, leaving 16 bases between them. Written as DNA, the CDR3 is TGCAGCGTTGAAGAACCCTCGACAGGCGGAAATGAGCAGTTCTTC. Residues: CSVEEPSTGGNEQFF.